One and the same sample provided the 10 T cell receptor beta chains below, sequenced in a study of shared clonotypes between healthy human individuals. Clones were read by immunoSEQ multiplex PCR, and TCRdb kept only the in-frame ones, dropping some. The sample holds some 630,000 clones, 60% to 80% seen once. Sequencing was performed on memory CD4+ T cells sorted from blood. Subset defined: CD45RA-negative fraction. These receptors all stem from a woman in her thirties in good health.

The chain joins TRBV7-2 to TRBJ1-4; possible D gene TRBD1, 5 bases. CDR1 and CDR2 (germline): SGHTA, FQGNSA. V lost 5 bases and J lost 0, with 13 bases in between. This CDR3 is 16 amino acids long. Here the CDR3 reads CASSLGTVTTNEKLFF. The CDR3, as DNA: TGTGCCAGCAGCCTCGGGACGGTGACAACTAATGAAAAACTGTTTTTT. Full variable domain (rest looked up from reference TRBV7-2 and TRBJ1-4): GAGVSQSPSNKVTEKGKDVELRCDPISGHTALYWYRQSLGQGLEFLIYFQGNSAPDKSGLPSDRFSAERTGGSVSTLTIQRTQQEDSAVYLCASSLGTVTTNEKLFFGSGTQLSVL.

Points on this clone: Different DNA sequences within this sample yield the same CDR3. This chain connects TRBV6-5 to TRBJ2-2; D is uncertain. V was cut by 0 bases and J by 2 bases, with 1 base left in between. Germline CDR1 is MNHEY and CDR2 is SVGAGI. This CDR3 is built from 13 residues. The CDR3 DNA sequence: TGTGCCAGCAGTTACTCCAACACCGGGGAGCTGTTTTTT. It encodes CASSYSNTGELFF.

This clone was seen many times. The chain employs TRBV10-1 and TRBJ1-2; unclear D gene. CDR1 and CDR2 from the germline V gene are WNHNN and SYGVQD (reference sequence). V shed 2 bases and J shed 3 bases, with 10 bases lying between them. The CDR3 totals 14 residues. The CDR3 region has the DNA TGCGCCAGCAGTGAGCGGCCCCCGGACTATGGCTACACCTTC. Translating it yields CASSERPPDYGYTF.

This chain uses TRBV9 with TRBJ2-5, with TRBD2 as a possible D gene (5 bases). CDR3 length: 14 amino acids. V lost 2 bases to trimming and J lost 6 bases, with 14 bases between them. In germline, CDR1 is SGDLS, CDR2 YYNGEE. The CDR3 is CASSVGGSEKTQYF. The CDR3 DNA sequence: TGTGCCAGCAGCGTCGGAGGATCCGAAAAGACCCAGTACTTC.

This clone came up a few times. The CDR3 nucleotides read TGTGCCAGCAGCGTAGCTTGGGGGGCAAGTAATGAGCAGTTCTTC. Its translation is CASSVAWGASNEQFF. This rearrangement joins TRBV9 to TRBJ2-1; tentatively, D is TRBD1 or TRBD2 (6 bases each). Per germline, CDR1 SGDLS and CDR2 YYNGEE. This CDR3 comprises 15 residues. The germline V and J ends were trimmed by 0 bases and 7 bases, with 14 bases remaining between them.

The chain is built from TRBV28 and TRBJ1-2; D is unclear. Looked up from germline, CDR1 is MDHEN and CDR2 is SYDVKM. V was shortened by 5 bases and J by 7 bases, with 14 bases between the two germline ends. This CDR3 comprises 13 residues. The CDR3 sequence is CASSGPNRGGYTF. CDR3 coding DNA: TGTGCCAGCAGTGGGCCGAACCGGGGTGGCTACACCTTC.

This chain joins TRBV2 and TRBJ1-4; D call uncertain. The CDR3 length is 13 residues. The V gene's germline CDR1 is SNHLY and CDR2 FYNNEI. V lost 7 bases and J lost 7, with 13 bases in between. CDR3 coding DNA: TGTGCCAGCAACCCTTTGTCCGGTGAAAAACTGTTTTTT. Translating gives CASNPLSGEKLFF.

For this clone: The same CDR3 can be traced to other DNA sequences in this sample. The V gene is TRBV6-1, the J gene TRBJ2-7, with TRBD1 identical over 7 bases. The CDR3 is 14 amino acids. In germline, CDR1 is MNHNS, CDR2 SASEGT. V shed 6 bases and J 2 bases; nucleotides not matched to a gene: 7. The CDR3 protein is CASSGAQGAYEQYF. Written as DNA, the CDR3 is TGTGCCAGCAGCGGAGCGCAGGGGGCCTACGAGCAGTACTTC.

The chain uses TRBV5-6 and TRBJ1-2; unclear D gene. This CDR3 comprises 12 residues. V was shortened by 2 bases and J by 9 bases, with 11 bases between the two germline ends. CDR1 is SGHDT and CDR2 is YYEEEE in the germline V gene. CDR3 DNA sequence: TGTGCCAGCAGCTTTTTACGTTTGAGCTACACCTTC. It is translated as CASSFLRLSYTF.

This clone was recorded many times. The chain couples TRBV9 to TRBJ2-7; D ambiguous. The V end lost 4 bases, the J end lost 3 bases, and 23 bases lay between the germline ends. Looked up from germline, CDR1 is SGDLS and CDR2 is YYNGEE. This CDR3 is built from 17 residues. CDR3: CASSPRVLTSMGYEQYF. CDR3 coding DNA: TGTGCCAGCAGCCCCCGCGTGTTAACAAGTATGGGCTACGAGCAGTACTTC.